The present T cell receptor beta chain was sequenced within a study of shared clonotypes between healthy human individuals. Study information: CD4 naive and CD4 memory each took three plates per donor, while CD8 naive took two and CD8 memory one. The study's findings and limits: Sorted-subset sequencing was shown by rarefaction to be incomplete despite large depth.

Comments on this clone: Its target is not known.

Running of the assay took place at deep level. Sorted-subset replicate PCR reactions contained roughly 200 ng DNA, corresponding to approximately 30,000 T cell genomes. Here immunoSEQ multiplex PCR was the method, and the copy in TCRdb shows in-frame clones only, minus some. This sample has over a million clones; approximately 78% occur once, and the top ten carry under 0.6%. V was clipped by 5 bases and J by 3 bases, with 10 bases between them. From germline, CDR1 is LNHDA and CDR2 SQIVND (reference sequence). The CDR3 runs to 13 residues. The V and J genes are TRBV19 and TRBJ2-5, with D perhaps being TRBD1 or TRBD2 (5 bases each). This clonotype was obtained from a man aged 18 to 30 in good health. Some clones in this sample may be carry-over from other donors' samples. Sequences were obtained from memory CD4+ T cells from PBMCs. Subset noted: CD45RA-negative fraction. CDR3 DNA: TGTGCCAGTAGTGAATGGGACGAAGAGACCCAGTACTTC. This codes for CASSEWDEETQYF.